This entry describes one T cell receptor beta chain. The CDR3 end is not reached by the read, which stops 3 residues before it; the germline J gene fills it in. This record comes from a study of T cells in women clearing cervical HPV infection. Profiled with immunoSEQ multiplex PCR; TCRdb holds only in-frame clones, not every one. This specimen shows 30,000 to 45,000 clones; the ten leading clones hold 6.4%. The V end was cut by 4 bases, the J end by 2 bases, with 17 bases between. The germline V gene encodes CDR1 SGHVS and CDR2 FNYEAQ. CDR3 length: 16 residues. The sequence came from a woman between 18 and 69 years old with a cervical HPV16 infection that either progressed to CIN3+ or cleared (not recorded which). This chain uses TRBV7-6 with TRBJ2-5; D possibly corresponds to TRBD2 (6 bases). Input material: blood buffy coat. The DNA read from the CDR3 is TGTGCCAGCAGCTCCAGTGGGGGGAAGCTACAAGAGACC. Its translation is CASSSSGGKLQET. The entire CDR3 sequence reads CASSSSGGKLQETQYF.